The rows below give T cell receptor beta chains drawn from one sample of a study of blood T cell repertoires in COVID-19. Measured with immunoSEQ multiplex PCR; TCRdb has only the in-frame clones, and not every one. The profile covers 250,000 to 400,000 clones, with about nine tenths appearing a single time and 1.5% to 2% taken by the ten largest. Sequencing input: peripheral blood. These receptors came from a woman in her twenties or thirties with COVID-19, enrolled during active disease. Each CDR3 is given with its conserved first and last residue. The D gene is left open where the match is weak. Part of the rows lack a size; the others show once, few, many or a class for expanded clones.

V: TRBV6-5
J: TRBJ1-2
D: -
size: -
DNA: TGTGCCAGCAGTTACAGTAACCCCGAGGACTATGGCTACACCTTC
CDR3: CASSYSNPEDYGYTF

V: TRBV2
J: TRBJ1-2
D: -
size: few
DNA: TGTGCCAGCAGGGGGCAGGGGTCCCCCCCGGGAGGCTACACCTTC
CDR3: CASRGQGSPPGGYTF

V: TRBV18
J: TRBJ2-7
D: -
size: -
DNA: TGTGCCAGCACACACCCTGCGGGCCACGAGCAGTACTTC
CDR3: CASTHPAGHEQYF

V: TRBV7-9
J: TRBJ2-2
D: -
size: -
DNA: TGTGCCAGCAGCCCCGGACGGGGTGGAACCGGGGAGCTGTTTTTT
CDR3: CASSPGRGGTGELFF

V: TRBV7-8
J: TRBJ1-2
D: -
size: once
DNA: TGTGCCAGCAGCTTAGAGAGGGCGCGGGGCTATGGCTACACCTTC
CDR3: CASSLERARGYGYTF

V: TRBV3-1/TRBV3-2
J: TRBJ1-3
D: -
size: -
DNA: TGTGCCAGCAGCCCGATACAGGGAAACACCATATATTTT
CDR3: CASSPIQGNTIYF

V: TRBV2
J: TRBJ1-4
D: TRBD1
size: -
DNA: TGTGCCAGCAGTGCGGGACAGTCTGCAACTAATGAAAAACTGTTTTTT
CDR3: CASSAGQSATNEKLFF

V: TRBV20-1
J: TRBJ1-2
D: TRBD1
size: -
DNA: TGCAGTGCTCAGACAGGGGGTGGCTACACCTTC
CDR3: CSAQTGGGYTF

V: TRBV5-6
J: TRBJ2-1
D: -
size: -
DNA: TGTGCCAGCAGCTTAATGCGGCAGGGTGGTGAGCAGTTCTTC
CDR3: CASSLMRQGGEQFF

V: TRBV6-5
J: TRBJ1-5
D: -
size: few
DNA: TGTGCCAGCAGGAGAGACAGGAATAGCAATCAGCCCCAGCATTTT
CDR3: CASRRDRNSNQPQHF

V: TRBV5-1
J: TRBJ2-3
D: -
size: -
DNA: TGCGCCAGCAGCCGGGCGGGGGCCTCCACAGATACGCAGTATTTT
CDR3: CASSRAGASTDTQYF

V: TRBV4-3
J: TRBJ2-2
D: TRBD2
size: -
DNA: TGCGCCAGCAGCCAAGATAAGGGACTAGCGGGCGGCGGGGAGCTGTTTTTT
CDR3: CASSQDKGLAGGGELFF

V: TRBV6-5
J: TRBJ1-2
D: -
size: -
DNA: TGTGCCAGCAGTTATAAAGCCTCGGGTGGCTACACCTTC
CDR3: CASSYKASGGYTF

V: TRBV10-1
J: TRBJ2-1
D: TRBD2
size: once
DNA: TGCGCCAGCAGTTCTATTAGCGGGGGGTCAACCTACAATGAGCAGTTCTTC
CDR3: CASSSISGGSTYNEQFF

V: TRBV7-2
J: TRBJ1-2
D: -
size: -
DNA: TGTGCCAGCAGCCTCGCAGGGTCTAACTATGGCTACACCTTC
CDR3: CASSLAGSNYGYTF

V: TRBV10-1
J: TRBJ2-1
D: TRBD2
size: -
DNA: TGCGCCAGCAGTGAAACTAGCGGGGGGATCGGTGAGCAGTTCTTC
CDR3: CASSETSGGIGEQFF

V: TRBV20-1
J: TRBJ1-2
D: -
size: -
DNA: TGCAGTGCTAGTGGATCGGGAGAAGGCTACACCTTC
CDR3: CSASGSGEGYTF

V: TRBV6-6
J: TRBJ1-4
D: TRBD1
size: -
DNA: TGTGCCAGCAGTTACTCGCAGGGGGCGCGTGAAAAACTGTTTTTT
CDR3: CASSYSQGAREKLFF

V: TRBV6-5
J: TRBJ2-5
D: TRBD1
size: -
DNA: TGTGCCAGCAGACCAGGGACAGTAGGAGAGACCCAGTACTTC
CDR3: CASRPGTVGETQYF

V: TRBV19
J: TRBJ1-2
D: -
size: -
DNA: TGTGCCAGTAGTATGGGACAAGTAAATGGCTACACCTTC
CDR3: CASSMGQVNGYTF

V: TRBV5-1
J: TRBJ1-2
D: TRBD1
size: -
DNA: TGCGCCAGCAGCTTGGCCGTCGGACAGGAGGGCATTGGCTACACCTTC
CDR3: CASSLAVGQEGIGYTF

V: TRBV12-3/TRBV12-4
J: TRBJ2-1
D: TRBD2
size: -
DNA: TGTGCCAGCAGCCGGAACCGGGGGGATGAGCAGTTCTTC
CDR3: CASSRNRGDEQFF

V: TRBV6-5
J: TRBJ2-3
D: TRBD2
size: -
DNA: TGTGCCAGCAGGGTAGCGGGGTTCACAGATACGCAGTATTTT
CDR3: CASRVAGFTDTQYF

V: TRBV4-1
J: TRBJ2-1
D: -
size: -
DNA: TGCGCCAGCAGCCCGTGGGGAGATGAGCAGTTCTTC
CDR3: CASSPWGDEQFF

V: TRBV6-1
J: TRBJ1-6
D: TRBD1
size: -
DNA: TGTGCCAGCAGTGATTTGAGGACAGGACACTATAATTCACCCCTCCACTTT
CDR3: CASSDLRTGHYNSPLHF

V: TRBV6-5
J: TRBJ1-3
D: -
size: -
DNA: TGTGCCAGCAGGAGGGCTGGAAACACCATATATTTT
CDR3: CASRRAGNTIYF

V: TRBV11-3
J: TRBJ2-1
D: -
size: -
DNA: TGTGCCAGCAGTTCGGACACCTACAATGAGCAGTTCTTC
CDR3: CASSSDTYNEQFF

V: TRBV7-9
J: TRBJ1-1
D: -
size: -
DNA: TGTGCCAGCAGCTTAGCTGTGGGAGGGAACACTGAAGCTTTCTTT
CDR3: CASSLAVGGNTEAFF

V: TRBV6-5
J: TRBJ2-1
D: TRBD2
size: -
DNA: TGTGCCAGCAGCTTTAGCGGGGCCACCTACAATGAGCAGTTCTTC
CDR3: CASSFSGATYNEQFF

V: TRBV7-8
J: TRBJ1-5
D: -
size: -
DNA: TGTGCCAGCAGCCGATCGGGGGGGGTGAATCAGCCCCAGCATTTT
CDR3: CASSRSGGVNQPQHF

V: TRBV15
J: TRBJ2-7
D: -
size: -
DNA: TGTGCCACCAGCAGAGGAAGGGGATACGAGCAGTACTTC
CDR3: CATSRGRGYEQYF

V: TRBV27
J: TRBJ1-5
D: -
size: -
DNA: TGTGCCAGCAGTTTTGGGGCCGGTCAGCCCCAGCATTTT
CDR3: CASSFGAGQPQHF

V: TRBV2
J: TRBJ1-5
D: TRBD1
size: once
DNA: TGTGCCAGCAGTGCGACAGGGGGCAGTCAGCCCCAGCATTTT
CDR3: CASSATGGSQPQHF

V: TRBV29-1
J: TRBJ1-1
D: TRBD1
size: -
DNA: TGCAGCGTTGCCGTCGCGGGACAGGGGGAAGCTTTCTTT
CDR3: CSVAVAGQGEAFF

V: TRBV28
J: TRBJ1-2
D: -
size: -
DNA: TGTGCCAGCAGGGGCAGGGCTCTAAACTATGGCTACACCTTC
CDR3: CASRGRALNYGYTF

V: TRBV11-3
J: TRBJ2-1
D: -
size: -
DNA: TGTGCCAGCAGTGCCCCCCCTGCGGCATCTGAGCAGTTCTTC
CDR3: CASSAPPAASEQFF

V: TRBV19
J: TRBJ1-6
D: TRBD1
size: -
DNA: TGTGCCAGTAGTATGACAGGGGCTTACTATAATTCACCCCTCCACTTT
CDR3: CASSMTGAYYNSPLHF

V: TRBV2
J: TRBJ1-6
D: -
size: once
DNA: TGTGCCAGCAGTCAGGACTATAATTCACCCCTCCACTTT
CDR3: CASSQDYNSPLHF

V: TRBV28
J: TRBJ1-1
D: TRBD1
size: few
DNA: TGTGCCAGCAGCAGGACAGGGGGCACTGAAGCTTTCTTT
CDR3: CASSRTGGTEAFF

V: TRBV18
J: TRBJ2-2
D: -
size: -
DNA: TGTGCCAGCTCACCATATCCGAGGCAGTTTGGCGCGGACACCGGGGAGCTGTTTTTT
CDR3: CASSPYPRQFGADTGELFF

V: TRBV5-1
J: TRBJ1-1
D: TRBD1
size: once
DNA: TGCGCCAGCAGCTTACGGGGACAGGGGGATGCTGAAGCTTTCTTT
CDR3: CASSLRGQGDAEAFF

V: TRBV20-1
J: TRBJ2-5
D: TRBD1
size: few
DNA: TGCAGTGCTCAGGGGGCGAAGACCCAGTACTTC
CDR3: CSAQGAKTQYF

V: TRBV2
J: TRBJ1-5
D: -
size: once
DNA: TGTGCCAGCAGTCGTTGGGGAGGGTCAAGCAATCAGCCCCAGCATTTT
CDR3: CASSRWGGSSNQPQHF

V: TRBV4-1
J: TRBJ1-6
D: -
size: -
DNA: TGCGCCAGCAGCCAAGAGGGGACTACTCGAACTGGTTCACCCCTCCACTTT
CDR3: CASSQEGTTRTGSPLHF

V: TRBV6-5
J: TRBJ2-7
D: -
size: -
DNA: TGTGCCAGTAGACAGACCAGCTCCTACGAGCAGTACTTC
CDR3: CASRQTSSYEQYF

V: TRBV9
J: TRBJ2-2
D: TRBD2
size: -
DNA: TGTGCCAGCAGCGTCGGGGGGGCTGACACCGGGGAGCTGTTTTTT
CDR3: CASSVGGADTGELFF

V: TRBV6-7
J: TRBJ2-5
D: -
size: -
DNA: TGTGCCAACTCAGAAGGTCGGGGAGAAAAAGAGACCCAGTACTTC
CDR3: CANSEGRGEKETQYF

V: TRBV2
J: TRBJ2-3
D: TRBD2
size: -
DNA: TGTGCCAGCAGTGGCGGACTAGCTACAGATACGCAGTATTTT
CDR3: CASSGGLATDTQYF

V: TRBV29-1
J: TRBJ1-2
D: TRBD1
size: -
DNA: TGCAGCGGCGGGGGACAGGGGTATGGCTACACCTTC
CDR3: CSGGGQGYGYTF

V: TRBV18
J: TRBJ2-2
D: -
size: -
DNA: TGTGCCAGCTCACCCCGGGGGACCGGGGAGCTGTTTTTT
CDR3: CASSPRGTGELFF